Given below is one T cell receptor (beta chain) in context. V was pared by 4 bases and J by 6 bases, with 4 bases of the junction left unmatched. The CDR3 consists of 14 residues. Germline CDR1 and CDR2: KGHDR and SFDVKD. The data originate from a study of early T cells in non-severe SARS-CoV-2 infection. Overall study context: The authors sequenced bulk RNA from unsorted whole blood, leaving chains unpaired.

cDNA molecules, individually, were tagged with unique molecular identifiers. Using its own MiXCR run on the 5' RACE reads, TCRdb lists one record per CDR3 protein. The sample consists of about 22,000 distinct CDR3 sequences, roughly 4.5% of them appearing once. The chain is built from TRBV24-1 and TRBJ2-2; 7 positions agree with TRBD1. Source material: whole blood. The sequence was obtained from an adult who was a healthcare worker with PCR-confirmed SARS-CoV-2 infection or an uninfected control (not recorded which). CDR3 bases: TGTGCCACCAGTGACCCGACAGGGTCCGGGGAGCTGTTTTTT. It yields the protein CATSDPTGSGELFF.